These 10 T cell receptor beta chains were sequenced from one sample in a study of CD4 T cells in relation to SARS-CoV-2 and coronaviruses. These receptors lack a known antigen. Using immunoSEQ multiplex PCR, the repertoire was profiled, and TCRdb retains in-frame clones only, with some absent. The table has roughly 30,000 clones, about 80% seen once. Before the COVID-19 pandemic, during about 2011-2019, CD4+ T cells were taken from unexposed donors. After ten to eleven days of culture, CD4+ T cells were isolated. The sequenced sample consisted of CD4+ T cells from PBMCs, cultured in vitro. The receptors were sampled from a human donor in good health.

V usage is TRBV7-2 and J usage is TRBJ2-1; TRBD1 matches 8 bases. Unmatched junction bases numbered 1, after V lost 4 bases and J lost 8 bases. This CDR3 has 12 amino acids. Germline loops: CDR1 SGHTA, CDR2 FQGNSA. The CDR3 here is CASSSTGDEQFF. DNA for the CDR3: TGTGCCAGCAGCTCGACAGGGGATGAGCAGTTCTTC.

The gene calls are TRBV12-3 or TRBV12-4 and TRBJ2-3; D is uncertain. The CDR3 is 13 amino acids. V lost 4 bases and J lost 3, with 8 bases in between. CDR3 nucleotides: TGTGCCAGCAGTTCCCCCCCAACAGATACGCAGTATTTT. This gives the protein CASSSPPTDTQYF.

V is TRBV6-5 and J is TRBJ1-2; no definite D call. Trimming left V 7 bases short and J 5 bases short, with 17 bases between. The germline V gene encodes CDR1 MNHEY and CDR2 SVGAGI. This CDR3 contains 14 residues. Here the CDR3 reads CASIPPGSLYGYTF. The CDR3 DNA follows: TGTGCCAGCATACCCCCCGGGTCGTTATATGGCTACACCTTC.

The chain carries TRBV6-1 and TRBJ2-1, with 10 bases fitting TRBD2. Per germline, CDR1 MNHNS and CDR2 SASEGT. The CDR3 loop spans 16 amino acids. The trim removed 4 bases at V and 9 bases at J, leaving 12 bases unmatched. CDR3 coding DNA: TGTGCCAGCAGTGGGACCTCTAGCGGGAGATTGCTTGAGCAGTTCTTC. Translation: CASSGTSSGRLLEQFF.

The CDR3 protein is CAWSVQDNQPQHF. CDR3 DNA: TGTGCCTGGAGTGTACAGGACAATCAGCCCCAGCATTTT. The V and J genes are TRBV30 and TRBJ1-5, with D perhaps TRBD1 (5 bases). CDR3 length: 13 amino acids. The germline V gene encodes CDR1 GTSNPN and CDR2 SVGIG (reference sequence). V shed 0 bases and J shed 3 bases, with 6 bases lying between them.

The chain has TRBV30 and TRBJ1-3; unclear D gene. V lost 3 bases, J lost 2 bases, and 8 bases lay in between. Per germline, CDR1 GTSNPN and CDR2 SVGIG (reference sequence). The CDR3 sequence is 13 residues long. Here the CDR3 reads CAWRPDPGNTIYF. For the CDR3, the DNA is TGTGCCTGGAGGCCGGACCCTGGAAACACCATATATTTT.

Here the CDR3 reads CASRVAGANTGELFF. CDR3 coding DNA: TGTGCCAGCAGGGTAGCGGGAGCGAACACCGGGGAGCTGTTTTTT. The V gene is TRBV6-5, the J gene TRBJ2-2; TRBD2 agrees at 9 bases. V shed 6 bases and J 0 bases; nucleotides not matched to a gene: 2. Germline assignment: CDR1 MNHEY and CDR2 SVGAGI. The CDR3 is 15 residues long.

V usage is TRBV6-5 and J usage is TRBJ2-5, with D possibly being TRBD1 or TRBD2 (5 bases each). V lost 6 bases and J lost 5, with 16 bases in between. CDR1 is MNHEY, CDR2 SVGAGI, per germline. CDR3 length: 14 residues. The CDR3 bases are TGTGCCAGCAGCCCGATGGGGGTGGGGGAGACCCAGTACTTC. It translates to CASSPMGVGETQYF.

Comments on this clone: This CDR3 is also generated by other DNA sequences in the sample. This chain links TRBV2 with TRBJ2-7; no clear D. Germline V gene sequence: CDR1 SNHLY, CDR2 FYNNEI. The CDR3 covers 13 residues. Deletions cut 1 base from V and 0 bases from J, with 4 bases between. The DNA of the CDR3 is TGTGCCAGCAGTGAAGGAAACTCCTACGAGCAGTACTTC. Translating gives CASSEGNSYEQYF.

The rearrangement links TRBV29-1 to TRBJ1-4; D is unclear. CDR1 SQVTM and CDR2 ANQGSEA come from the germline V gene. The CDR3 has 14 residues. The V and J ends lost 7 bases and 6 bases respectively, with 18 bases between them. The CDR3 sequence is CSAHQDGNDEKLFF. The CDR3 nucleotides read TGCAGCGCCCACCAGGACGGAAACGATGAAAAACTGTTTTTT.